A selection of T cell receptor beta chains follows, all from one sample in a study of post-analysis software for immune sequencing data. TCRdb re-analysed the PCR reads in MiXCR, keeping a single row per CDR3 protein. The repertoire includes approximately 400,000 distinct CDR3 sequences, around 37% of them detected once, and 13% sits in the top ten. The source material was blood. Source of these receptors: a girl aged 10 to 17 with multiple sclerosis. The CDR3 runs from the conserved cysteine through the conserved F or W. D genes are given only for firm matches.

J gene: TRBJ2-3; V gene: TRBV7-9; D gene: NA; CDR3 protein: CASSLKGSSTDTQYF
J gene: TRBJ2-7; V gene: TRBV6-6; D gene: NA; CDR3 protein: CASSYSPLESSYEQYF
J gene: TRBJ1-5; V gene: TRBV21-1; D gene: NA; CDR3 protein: CASSKGPWSGIRRNQPQHF
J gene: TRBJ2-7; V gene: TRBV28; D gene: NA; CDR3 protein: CASSPGGTGNYEQYF
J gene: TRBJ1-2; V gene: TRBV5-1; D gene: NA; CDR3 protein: CAGSLLGIYGYTF
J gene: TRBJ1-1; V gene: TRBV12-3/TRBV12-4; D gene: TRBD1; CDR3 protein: CASSFRVQGHAFF
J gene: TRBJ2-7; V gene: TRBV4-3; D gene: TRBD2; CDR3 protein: CASSQGLAGGTYEQYF
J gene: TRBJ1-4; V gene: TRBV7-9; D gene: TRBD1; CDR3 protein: CASSQDREVEKLFF
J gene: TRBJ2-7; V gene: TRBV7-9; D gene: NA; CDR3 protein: CASSGRLESPYEQYF
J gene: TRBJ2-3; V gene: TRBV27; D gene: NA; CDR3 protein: CASSLSRGDTQYF
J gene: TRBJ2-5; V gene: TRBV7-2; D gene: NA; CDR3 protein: CASSNTQELQETQYF
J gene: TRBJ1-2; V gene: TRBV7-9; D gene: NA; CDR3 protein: CASSLDSPGYGYTF
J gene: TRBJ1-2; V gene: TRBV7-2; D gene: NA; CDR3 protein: CASSSPDGGWHYGYTF
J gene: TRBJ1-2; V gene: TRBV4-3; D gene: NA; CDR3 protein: CASSPSGPPYGYTF
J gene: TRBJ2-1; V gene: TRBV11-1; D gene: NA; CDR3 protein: CASSSSGTGKGEQFF
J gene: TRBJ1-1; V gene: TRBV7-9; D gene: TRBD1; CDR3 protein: CASSLGQGGGEAFF
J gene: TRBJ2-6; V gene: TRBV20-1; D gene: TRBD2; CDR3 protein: CSAERGITGGANVLTF
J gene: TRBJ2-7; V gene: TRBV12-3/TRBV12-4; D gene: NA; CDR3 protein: CASSLVGLEYEQYF
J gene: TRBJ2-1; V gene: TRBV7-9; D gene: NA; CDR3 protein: CASSPRGEQFF
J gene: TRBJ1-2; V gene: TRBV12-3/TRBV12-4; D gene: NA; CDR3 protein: CASSRDRLNYGYTF
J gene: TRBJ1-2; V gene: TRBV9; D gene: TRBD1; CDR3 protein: CASSPQTGDGYTF